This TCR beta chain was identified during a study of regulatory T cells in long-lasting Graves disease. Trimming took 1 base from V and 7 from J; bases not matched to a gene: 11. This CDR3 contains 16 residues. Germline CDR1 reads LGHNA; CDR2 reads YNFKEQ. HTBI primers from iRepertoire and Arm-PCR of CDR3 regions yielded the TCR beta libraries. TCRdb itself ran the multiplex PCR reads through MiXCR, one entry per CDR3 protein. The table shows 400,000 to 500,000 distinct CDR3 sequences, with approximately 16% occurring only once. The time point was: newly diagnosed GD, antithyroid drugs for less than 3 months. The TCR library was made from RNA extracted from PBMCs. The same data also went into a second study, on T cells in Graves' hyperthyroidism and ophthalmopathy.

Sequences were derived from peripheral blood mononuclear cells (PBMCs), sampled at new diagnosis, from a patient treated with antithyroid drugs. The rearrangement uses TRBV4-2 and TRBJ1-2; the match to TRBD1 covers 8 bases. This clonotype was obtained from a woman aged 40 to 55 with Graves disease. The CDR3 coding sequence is TGTGCCAGCAGCCAAGTCGGAGAGCAGGGGGCTGGTGGCTACACCTTC. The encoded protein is CASSQVGEQGAGGYTF.